This T cell receptor (beta chain) came from a study of CD8+CD57+ T cells in acquired aplastic anemia. Across the whole study: Mean DNA quantity obtained from sorted CD4+ and CD8+ cells was 2.5 to 4 ug.

Study results and limitations: Patients did not significantly differ from controls in CD8+ Simpson's diversity.

Template material for TCR beta VDJ and CDR3 profiling consisted of genomic DNA. TCRdb recomputed calls from the reads with MiXCR, one row per CDR3 protein. Of 350,000 to 450,000 distinct CDR3 sequences listed, approximately 70% are singletons. Comment on this clonotype: No antigen is known for it.

The trim removed 6 bases at V and 6 bases at J, leaving 9 bases unmatched. This CDR3 is built from 14 residues. The germline gives CDR1 SGHAT, CDR2 FQNNGV. This TCR was recovered from a human donor in good health, serving as a control. The gene calls are TRBV11-2 and TRBJ2-7, with 9 bases lining up with TRBD1. Sequences were obtained from sorted CD4+, CD8+, or CD8+CD57+ T cells (not recorded which) from PBMCs. The CDR3 loop is CASRHGTGSLEQYF. The CDR3 region has the DNA TGTGCCAGCAGACACGGGACAGGGTCTCTCGAGCAGTACTTC.